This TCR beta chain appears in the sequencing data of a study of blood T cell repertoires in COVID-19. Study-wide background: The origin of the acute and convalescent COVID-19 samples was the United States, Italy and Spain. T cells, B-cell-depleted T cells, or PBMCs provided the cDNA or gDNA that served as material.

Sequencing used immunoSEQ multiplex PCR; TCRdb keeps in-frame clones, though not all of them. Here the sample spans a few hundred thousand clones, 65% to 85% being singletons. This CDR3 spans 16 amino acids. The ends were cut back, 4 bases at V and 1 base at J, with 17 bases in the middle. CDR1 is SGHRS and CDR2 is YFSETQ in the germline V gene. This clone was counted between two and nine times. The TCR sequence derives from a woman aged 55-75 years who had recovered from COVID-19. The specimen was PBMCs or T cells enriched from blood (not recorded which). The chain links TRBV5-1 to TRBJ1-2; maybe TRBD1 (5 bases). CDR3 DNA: TGCGCCAGCAGCCCGGGGGGTTCAGGATATAACTATGGCTACACCTTC. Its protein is CASSPGGSGYNYGYTF.